The rows below give T cell receptor beta chains drawn from one sample of a study of Ad26.COV2.S vaccination and SARS-CoV-2 variants. Some clones are missing from TCRdb's copy, which holds only in-frame ones; the method was immunoSEQ multiplex PCR. Of 200,000 to 250,000 clones in the sample, around 89% are singletons; the top ten hold roughly 10%. The specimen was peripheral blood, collected in a trial of Ad26.COV2.S vaccine versus placebo. Receptors were obtained from a person between 18 and 59 years old who received the Ad26.COV2.S COVID-19 vaccine or a placebo. The CDR3 runs from the conserved cysteine through the conserved F or W. The D gene is left open where the match is weak. Clone size is shown for a subset of rows, as once, few, many or a class of expanded clone.

j_call	v_call	clone_size	d_call	cdr3_aa	cdr3_nt
TRBJ2-7	TRBV7-3	-	-	CASSLSRAGPLSYEQYF	TGTGCCAGCAGCTTAAGCCGGGCGGGCCCACTGTCCTACGAGCAGTACTTC
TRBJ2-7	TRBV19	-	-	CASSMPATSGEQYF	TGTGCCAGTAGTATGCCAGCTACGTCGGGGGAGCAGTACTTC
TRBJ2-3	TRBV9	-	-	CASSVESLGTDTQYF	TGTGCCAGCAGCGTAGAGAGCCTCGGCACAGATACGCAGTATTTT
TRBJ2-1	TRBV2	few	TRBD2	CASSSTSIFNEQFF	TGTGCCAGCAGTTCGACTAGCATCTTCAATGAGCAGTTCTTC
TRBJ2-1	TRBV30	-	-	CAWSVIASEQFF	TGTGCCTGGAGCGTAATAGCTAGCGAGCAGTTCTTC
TRBJ2-2	TRBV7-2	-	TRBD1	CASSPWQGATGELFF	TGTGCCAGCAGCCCGTGGCAGGGGGCAACCGGGGAGCTGTTTTTT
TRBJ2-1	TRBV9	-	-	CASMRGGLDNEQFF	TGTGCCAGCATGAGGGGGGGTCTGGACAATGAGCAGTTCTTC
TRBJ1-5	TRBV27	-	-	CASRRLGDIGQPQHF	TGTGCCAGCAGAAGATTGGGGGACATCGGTCAGCCCCAGCATTTT
TRBJ2-4	TRBV18	-	-	CASSPLPTGLAKNIQYF	TGTGCCAGCTCACCACTTCCTACAGGTCTAGCCAAAAACATTCAGTACTTC
TRBJ2-7	TRBV9	-	TRBD1	CASSPGDRGFYEQYF	TGTGCCAGCAGCCCGGGGGACAGGGGTTTCTACGAGCAGTACTTC
TRBJ1-6	TRBV27	many	-	CASTGQSSYNSPLHF	TGTGCCAGCACCGGACAGAGCTCCTATAATTCACCCCTCCACTTT
TRBJ1-1	TRBV10-2	-	-	CASSAGLVTEAFF	TGCGCCAGCAGTGCAGGGTTGGTCACTGAAGCTTTCTTT
TRBJ1-2	TRBV24-1	-	-	CATSAAPGTNYGYTF	TGTGCCACCAGTGCCGCTCCGGGGACTAACTATGGCTACACCTTC
TRBJ1-3	TRBV23-1	-	-	CASRAFSINTIYF	TGCGCCAGCAGGGCGTTCAGTATAAACACCATATATTTT
TRBJ2-7	TRBV5-8	-	TRBD1	CASSRPGQGREQYF	TGTGCCAGCAGCCGACCAGGACAGGGGAGGGAGCAGTACTTC
TRBJ2-2	TRBV5-1	-	-	CASTLGDTNTGELFF	TGCGCCAGCACCCTGGGTGACACGAACACCGGGGAGCTGTTTTTT
TRBJ1-1	TRBV28	-	-	CASSLSLQVEAFF	TGTGCCAGCAGTTTATCCCTGCAGGTCGAAGCTTTCTTT
TRBJ2-1	TRBV6-5	-	TRBD1	CASSTTGGWYNEQFF	TGTGCCAGCAGTACGACAGGGGGCTGGTACAATGAGCAGTTCTTC
TRBJ2-2	TRBV28	once	-	CASSLWGVNTGELFF	TGTGCCAGCAGTTTGTGGGGGGTGAACACCGGGGAGCTGTTTTTT
TRBJ2-7	TRBV10-3	-	-	CAISESGVLSYEQYF	TGTGCCATCAGTGAGTCTGGGGTACTGTCCTACGAGCAGTACTTC
TRBJ2-1	TRBV7-8	-	-	CASSSGSYNEQFF	TGTGCCAGCAGCTCAGGGTCCTACAATGAGCAGTTCTTC
TRBJ1-2	TRBV6-5	-	TRBD1	CASKPGGAVYEGYTF	TGTGCCAGCAAACCAGGGGGCGCCGTCTATGAGGGCTACACCTTC